One sample yielded the 5 T cell receptor beta chains listed below, sequenced in a study of blood T cell repertoires in COVID-19. Assay used: immunoSEQ multiplex PCR; TCRdb lists only in-frame clones, some missing. This table holds 100,000 or so clones, approximately 79% found once. The sample consisted of peripheral blood. All receptors derive from a man between 65 and 79 years old with active or convalescent COVID-19.

The rearrangement uses TRBV30 and TRBJ2-7, with 14 bases matching TRBD2. Germline V lookup: CDR1 GTSNPN, CDR2 SVGIG (reference sequence). This CDR3 has 15 residues. V gave up 0 bases and J gave up 8 bases; unmatched junction bases: 6. As DNA, the CDR3 is TGTGCCTGGAGTGTACTGGGACTAGCGGGGGACAAGCAGTACTTC. It yields the protein CAWSVLGLAGDKQYF. Full variable domain (remainder filled in from reference TRBV30 and TRBJ2-7): SQTIHQWPATLVQPVGSPLSLECTVEGTSNPNLYWYRQAAGRGLQLLFYSVGIGQISSEVPQNLSASRPQDRQFILSSKKLLLSDSGFYLCAWSVLGLAGDKQYFGPGTRLTVT.

This chain connects TRBV29-1 to TRBJ2-7; D uncertain. Trimming left V 1 base short and J 2 bases short, with 6 bases between. In germline, CDR1 is SQVTM, CDR2 ANQGSEA. The CDR3 has 12 residues. CDR3 coding DNA: TGCAGCGTTGAAGGGAGCGCCTACGAGCAGTACTTC. Its protein product is CSVEGSAYEQYF.

The table lists this clone with a few counts. This chain links TRBV25-1 with TRBJ1-1; 8 bases map to TRBD1. The CDR3 is made up of 12 amino acids. V was clipped by 8 bases and J by 3 bases; unmatched bases: 2. Per germline, CDR1 MGHDK and CDR2 SYGVNS. In DNA, the CDR3 is TGTGCCAGCGGACAGGGATACACTGAAGCTTTCTTT. It translates to CASGQGYTEAFF. Complete variable domain (other parts from reference TRBV25-1 and TRBJ1-1): EADIYQTPRYLVIGTGKKITLECSQTMGHDKMYWYQQDPGMELHLIHYSYGVNSTEKGDLSSESTVSRIRTEHFPLTLESARPSHTSQYLCASGQGYTEAFFGQGTRLTVV.

The J gene is TRBJ2-4, the V gene TRBV6-6; 9 nucleotides line up with TRBD1. Trimming at V came to 6 bases and at J to 3 bases, leaving 6 bases not matched to a gene. The CDR3 is 15 amino acids. The germline CDR1 and CDR2 sequences are MNHNY and SVGAGI (reference sequence). CDR3 sequence: CASSGQGIGKNIQYF. The CDR3 coding sequence is TGTGCCAGCAGCGGACAGGGGATCGGCAAAAACATTCAGTACTTC.

The chain uses TRBV28 and TRBJ2-7, with 13 bases identical to TRBD2. CDR3 length: 15 amino acids. The trim removed 7 bases at V and 3 bases at J, leaving 6 bases unmatched. The germline CDR1 and CDR2 sequences are MDHEN and SYDVKM. CDR3 sequence: CASNPGLAGIYEQYF. CDR3 coding DNA: TGTGCCAGCAATCCGGGACTAGCGGGGATCTACGAGCAGTACTTC. Variable domain in full (rest from reference TRBV28 and TRBJ2-7): DVKVTQSSRYLVKRTGEKVFLECVQDMDHENMFWYRQDPGLGLRLIYFSYDVKMKEKGDIPEGYSVSREKKERFSLILESASTNQTSMYLCASNPGLAGIYEQYFGPGTRLTVT.